This T cell receptor (beta chain) came from a study of shared clonotypes between healthy human individuals. V lost 5 bases to trimming and J lost 8 bases, with 9 bases between them. This CDR3 has 11 amino acids. CDR1 is SGHTA, CDR2 FQGNSA, per germline. Per the authors' pipeline: Filtering differed since immunoSEQ provided only junctions, with no quality scores. The repertoire was sequenced with immunoSEQ multiplex PCR; TCRdb's copy has only in-frame clones and lacks some. V, J and clone size reflect that table, while D and trimming were determined from the DNA. The sample records 1,500,000 or so clones, 96% being singletons.

The sequencing sample was made of naive CD4+ T cells sorted from blood. Noted subset: CD45RA+ positively selected. The TCR originated in a man aged 25-40 years in good health. The chain has TRBV7-2 and TRBJ2-5; D is unclear. The CDR3 protein is CASSQGSTQYF. The DNA of the CDR3 is TGTGCCAGCAGCCAAGGATCTACCCAGTACTTC. The full variable domain, completed using reference TRBV7-2 and TRBJ2-5, is GAGVSQSPSNKVTEKGKDVELRCDPISGHTALYWYRQSLGQGLEFLIYFQGNSAPDKSGLPSDRFSAERTGGSVSTLTIQRTQQEDSAVYLCASSQGSTQYFGPGTRLLVL.